Detailed here is one T cell receptor beta chain. In germline, CDR1 is MNHEY, CDR2 SMNVEV (reference sequence). This CDR3 spans 15 amino acids. V lost 2 bases and J lost 1, with 12 bases in between. Everyone who donated was a healthy bone marrow donor. PCR employed 60 Vbeta and 13 Jbeta primers. TCRdb's table, derived via immunoSEQ multiplex PCR, lists solely in-frame clones and lacks some. The data contain around 150,000 clones, approximately 80% of them singletons. These data come from a study of cytomegalovirus exposure and HLA in healthy donors. The TCR comes from a man aged 50 or older in good health and CMV-seronegative. The sequenced sample consisted of PBMCs. This sequence joins TRBV27 and TRBJ2-7; TRBD2 is a possible D gene (5 bases). The CDR3 protein is CASSLTGLASYEQYF. The CDR3 nucleotides are TGTGCCAGCAGTTTAACGGGTCTAGCATCCTACGAGCAGTACTTC.